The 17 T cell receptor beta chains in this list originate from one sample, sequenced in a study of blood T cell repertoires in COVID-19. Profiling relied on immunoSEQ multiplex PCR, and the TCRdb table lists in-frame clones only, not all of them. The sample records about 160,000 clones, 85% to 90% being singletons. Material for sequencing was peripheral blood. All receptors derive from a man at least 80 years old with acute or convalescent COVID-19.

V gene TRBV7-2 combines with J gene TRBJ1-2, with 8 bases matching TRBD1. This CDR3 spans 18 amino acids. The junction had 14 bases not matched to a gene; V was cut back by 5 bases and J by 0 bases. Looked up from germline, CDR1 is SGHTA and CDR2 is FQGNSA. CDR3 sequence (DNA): TGTGCCAGCAGCAAGCCTCCTCCACCGGGACAGGCTAACTATGGCTACACCTTC. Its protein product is CASSKPPPPGQANYGYTF. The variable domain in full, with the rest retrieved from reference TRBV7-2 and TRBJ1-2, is GAGVSQSPSNKVTEKGKDVELRCDPISGHTALYWYRQSLGQGLEFLIYFQGNSAPDKSGLPSDRFSAERTGGSVSTLTIQRTQQEDSAVYLCASSKPPPPGQANYGYTFGSGTRLTVV.

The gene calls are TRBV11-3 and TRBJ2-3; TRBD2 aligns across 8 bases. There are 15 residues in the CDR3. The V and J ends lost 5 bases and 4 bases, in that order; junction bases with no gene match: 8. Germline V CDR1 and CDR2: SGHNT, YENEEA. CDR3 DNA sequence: TGTGCCAGCAGCCCTCTAGCGGGCCGGCCAGATACGCAGTATTTT. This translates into CASSPLAGRPDTQYF. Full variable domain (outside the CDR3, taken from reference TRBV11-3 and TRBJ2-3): EAGVVQSPRYKIIEKKQPVAFWCNPISGHNTLYWYLQNLGQGPELLIRYENEEAVDDSQLPKDRFSAERLKGVDSTLKIQPAELGDSAVYLCASSPLAGRPDTQYFGPGTRLTVL.

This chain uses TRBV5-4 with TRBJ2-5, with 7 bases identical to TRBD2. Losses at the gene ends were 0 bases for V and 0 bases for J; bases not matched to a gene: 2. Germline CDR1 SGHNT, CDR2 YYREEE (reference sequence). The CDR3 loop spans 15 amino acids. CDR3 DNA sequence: TGTGCCAGCAGCTTGGATAGCGGGTACCAAGAGACCCAGTACTTC. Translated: CASSLDSGYQETQYF.

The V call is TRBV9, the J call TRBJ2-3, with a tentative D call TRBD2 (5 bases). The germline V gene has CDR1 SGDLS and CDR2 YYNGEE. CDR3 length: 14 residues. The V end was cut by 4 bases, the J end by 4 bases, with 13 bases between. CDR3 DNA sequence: TGTGCCAGCAGCCCCATACCACTAGCAGATACGCAGTATTTT. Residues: CASSPIPLADTQYF.

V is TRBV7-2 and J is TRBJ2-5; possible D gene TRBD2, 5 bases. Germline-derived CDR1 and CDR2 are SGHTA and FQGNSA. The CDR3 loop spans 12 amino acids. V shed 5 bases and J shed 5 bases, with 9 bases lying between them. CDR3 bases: TGTGCCAGCAGCACTAGAGGGGAGACCCAGTACTTC. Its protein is CASSTRGETQYF.

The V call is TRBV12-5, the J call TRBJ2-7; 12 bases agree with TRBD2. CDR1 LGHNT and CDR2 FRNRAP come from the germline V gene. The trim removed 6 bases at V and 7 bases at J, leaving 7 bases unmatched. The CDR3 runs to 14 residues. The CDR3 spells CASGRLAGVSEQYF. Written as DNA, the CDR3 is TGTGCTAGTGGGAGACTAGCGGGAGTTAGTGAGCAGTACTTC.

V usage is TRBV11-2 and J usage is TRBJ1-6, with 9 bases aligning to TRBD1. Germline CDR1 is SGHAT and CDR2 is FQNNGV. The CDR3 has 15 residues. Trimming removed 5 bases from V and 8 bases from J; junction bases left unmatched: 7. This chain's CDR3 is CASSAPQGAYSPLHF. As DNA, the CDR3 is TGTGCCAGCAGCGCACCACAGGGGGCCTATTCACCCCTCCACTTT.

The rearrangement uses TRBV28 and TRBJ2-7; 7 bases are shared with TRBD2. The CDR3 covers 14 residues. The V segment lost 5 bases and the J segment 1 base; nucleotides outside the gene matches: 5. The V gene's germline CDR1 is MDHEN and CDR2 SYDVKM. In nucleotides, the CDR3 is TGTGCCAGCAGTATTTGGGAGGGATCCTACGAGCAGTACTTC. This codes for CASSIWEGSYEQYF.

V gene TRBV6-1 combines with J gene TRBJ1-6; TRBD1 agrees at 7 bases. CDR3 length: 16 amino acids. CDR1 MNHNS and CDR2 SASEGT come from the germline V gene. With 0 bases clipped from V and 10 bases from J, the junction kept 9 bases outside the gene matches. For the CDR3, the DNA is TGTGCCAGCAGTGAAGCAGGAGGGGGCGCTTACTCACCCCTCCACTTT. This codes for CASSEAGGGAYSPLHF.

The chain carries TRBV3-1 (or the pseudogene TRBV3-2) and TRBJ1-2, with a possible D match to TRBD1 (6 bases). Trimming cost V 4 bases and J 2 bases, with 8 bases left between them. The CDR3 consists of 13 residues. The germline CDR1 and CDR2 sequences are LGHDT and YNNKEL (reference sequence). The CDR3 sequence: CASSPDRNYGYTF. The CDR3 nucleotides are TGTGCCAGCAGCCCCGACAGGAACTATGGCTACACCTTC.

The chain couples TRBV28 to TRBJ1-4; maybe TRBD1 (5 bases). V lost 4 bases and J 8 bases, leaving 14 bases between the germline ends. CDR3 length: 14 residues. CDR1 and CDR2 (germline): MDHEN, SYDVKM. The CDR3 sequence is CASSSGQGREKLFF. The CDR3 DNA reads TGTGCCAGCAGTTCAGGGCAGGGTCGAGAAAAACTGTTTTTT.

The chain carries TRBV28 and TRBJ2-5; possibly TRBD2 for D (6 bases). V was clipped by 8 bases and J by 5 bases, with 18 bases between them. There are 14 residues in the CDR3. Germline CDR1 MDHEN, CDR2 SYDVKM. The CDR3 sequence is CASRPHGSSETQYF. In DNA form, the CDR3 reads TGTGCCAGCCGACCCCACGGGAGCAGTGAGACCCAGTACTTC.

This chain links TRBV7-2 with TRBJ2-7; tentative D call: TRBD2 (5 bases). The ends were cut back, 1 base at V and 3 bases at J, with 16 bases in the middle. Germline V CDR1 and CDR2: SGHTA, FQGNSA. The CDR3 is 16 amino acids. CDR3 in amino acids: CASSLEFARTGYEQYF. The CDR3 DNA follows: TGTGCCAGCAGCTTAGAATTTGCCCGGACTGGCTACGAGCAGTACTTC. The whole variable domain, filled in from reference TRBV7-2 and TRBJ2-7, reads GAGVSQSPSNKVTEKGKDVELRCDPISGHTALYWYRQSLGQGLEFLIYFQGNSAPDKSGLPSDRFSAERTGGSVSTLTIQRTQQEDSAVYLCASSLEFARTGYEQYFGPGTRLTVT.

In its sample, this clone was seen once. The CDR3 nucleotides read TGTGCCAGTAGTATCCGGGGGGCGCAGGATGAGCAGTTCTTC. It codes for CASSIRGAQDEQFF. V gene TRBV19 combines with J gene TRBJ2-1; D might be TRBD2 (7 bases). Germline V gene lookup returns CDR1 LNHDA and CDR2 SQIVND (reference sequence). This CDR3 spans 14 amino acids. Between the trimmed V and J ends, which lost 3 bases and 8 bases, there was a span of 14 bases.

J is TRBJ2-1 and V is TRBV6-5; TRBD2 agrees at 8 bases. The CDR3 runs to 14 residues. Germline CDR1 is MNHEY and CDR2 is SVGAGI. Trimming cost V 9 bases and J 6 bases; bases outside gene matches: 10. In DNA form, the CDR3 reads TGTGCCAGTACTAGCGCGGGAGGCCCCAATGAGCAGTTCTTC. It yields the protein CASTSAGGPNEQFF.

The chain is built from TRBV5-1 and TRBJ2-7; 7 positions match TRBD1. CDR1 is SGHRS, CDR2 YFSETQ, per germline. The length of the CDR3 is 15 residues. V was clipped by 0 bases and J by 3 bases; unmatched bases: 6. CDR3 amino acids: CASSLVTGAIYEQYF. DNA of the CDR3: TGCGCCAGCAGCTTGGTTACAGGGGCGATCTACGAGCAGTACTTC. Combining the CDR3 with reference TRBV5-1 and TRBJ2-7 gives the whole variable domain KAGVTQTPRYLIKTRGQQVTLSCSPISGHRSVSWYQQTPGQGLQFLFEYFSETQRNKGNFPGRFSGRQFSNSRSEMNVSTLELGDSALYLCASSLVTGAIYEQYFGPGTRLTVT.

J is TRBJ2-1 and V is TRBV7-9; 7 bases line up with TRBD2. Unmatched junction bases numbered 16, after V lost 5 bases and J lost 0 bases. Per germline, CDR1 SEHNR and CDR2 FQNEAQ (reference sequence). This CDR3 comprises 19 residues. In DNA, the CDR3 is TGTGCCAGCAGCAACCAACTAGCGCTGAGCCGAAGCTCCTACAATGAGCAGTTCTTC. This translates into CASSNQLALSRSSYNEQFF.